The 27 T cell receptor beta chains given below trace back to one sample, sequenced in a study of siplizumab effects on memory and regulatory T cells. TCRdb's table, derived via immunoSEQ multiplex PCR, lists solely in-frame clones and lacks some. Counted here are just over 60,000 clones, around 80% occurring once; the ten biggest clones make up 0.42%. The sequencing sample was made of memory CD4+ T cells sorted from blood. The origin of the receptors is a human donor in good health.

This chain links TRBV4-1 with TRBJ2-7; 7 bases align to TRBD1. This CDR3 contains 17 residues. Germline CDR1 MGHRA, CDR2 YSYEKL. After removal of 3 bases from V and 0 bases from J, the junction contained 11 bases not matched to a gene. CDR3 sequence: CASSHAYLTGTSYEQYF. Here the CDR3 DNA reads TGCGCCAGCAGCCACGCATATTTGACAGGGACCTCCTACGAGCAGTACTTC.

The V and J genes are TRBV9 and TRBJ2-1; D is unclear. This CDR3 is built from 15 residues. CDR1 SGDLS and CDR2 YYNGEE come from the germline V gene. V was pared by 0 bases and J by 0 bases, with 7 bases between. The CDR3 nucleotides read TGTGCCAGCAGCGTAGCCGACACCTCCTACAATGAGCAGTTCTTC. It encodes CASSVADTSYNEQFF.

The rearrangement uses TRBV6-5 and TRBJ1-1; 7 positions match TRBD1. The CDR3 is made up of 15 amino acids. Germline V gene data show CDR1 as MNHEY and CDR2 as SVGAGI. The junction had 14 bases not matched to a gene; V was cut back by 2 bases and J by 11 bases. CDR3 region: CASSYATQGVIGAFF. The CDR3 bases are TGTGCCAGCAGTTACGCCACCCAGGGGGTAATCGGGGCTTTCTTT.

This clone showed up just a few times. The chain is built from TRBV19 and TRBJ1-2, with 7 nucleotides matching TRBD1. Germline CDR1 reads LNHDA; CDR2 reads SQIVND (reference sequence). The CDR3 has 15 residues. V was pared by 5 bases and J by 8 bases, with 14 bases of the junction left unmatched. As DNA, the CDR3 is TGTGCCAGTAGTCCTACCGTGACAGGGAACGGCGGCTACACCTTC. This gives the protein CASSPTVTGNGGYTF.

This clone was recorded only once. The CDR3 reads CASSPRDNNSPLHF. The CDR3 nucleotides read TGCGCCAGCAGCCCCCGGGACAACAATTCACCCCTCCACTTT. The chain is built from TRBV5-1 and TRBJ1-6; TRBD1 is a possible D gene (6 bases). This CDR3 comprises 14 residues. CDR1 is SGHRS, CDR2 YFSETQ, per germline. V shed 4 bases and J shed 7 bases, with 12 bases lying between them.

V usage is TRBV18 and J usage is TRBJ1-5; 10 bases match TRBD1. J gave up 11 bases and V 6 bases, and 13 bases lay outside the gene matches. Germline V gene data show CDR1 as KGHSH and CDR2 as LQKENI. This CDR3 has 15 residues. CDR3 DNA sequence: TGTGCCAGCTCTGAGGACAGGGGGTCACGAGGGACCCAGCATTTT. Translating gives CASSEDRGSRGTQHF.

This clone was found once. The rearrangement uses TRBV2 and TRBJ2-3; TRBD2 is a possible D gene (7 bases). Germline V lookup: CDR1 SNHLY, CDR2 FYNNEI. CDR3 length: 14 amino acids. V was shortened by 8 bases and J by 5 bases, with 17 bases between the two germline ends. The CDR3 DNA reads TGTGCCAGCCGACGGGCGGGGGCCCGAGATACGCAGTATTTT. Translating gives CASRRAGARDTQYF.

This clone has more than one count but fewer than ten. This chain links TRBV7-2 with TRBJ2-3; 10 nucleotides match TRBD2. The J segment lost 4 bases and the V segment lost 3 bases, leaving 4 bases of the junction unmatched. The CDR3 consists of 15 residues. CDR1 SGHTA and CDR2 FQGNSA come from the germline V gene. CDR3 sequence (DNA): TGTGCCAGCAGCTTTGATAGCGGGGGGTCAGATACGCAGTATTTT. Amino acids: CASSFDSGGSDTQYF.

The chain carries TRBV4-3 and TRBJ2-6, with 7 bases aligning to TRBD1. CDR1 and CDR2 from the germline V gene are LGHNA and YSLEER. Trimming removed 0 bases from V and 2 bases from J; junction bases left unmatched: 7. The CDR3 consists of 18 residues. CDR3 sequence: CASSQDRDSGPGANVLTF. DNA of the CDR3: TGCGCCAGCAGCCAAGACCGGGACAGCGGACCTGGGGCCAACGTCCTGACTTTC.

V usage is TRBV28 and J usage is TRBJ2-1; D is perhaps TRBD2 (5 bases). The CDR3 loop spans 11 amino acids. Trimming took off 4 bases at V and 11 bases at J, with 9 bases between the two ends. Germline V lookup: CDR1 MDHEN, CDR2 SYDVKM. Written as DNA, the CDR3 is TGTGCCAGCAGTTCCCAGCGGAAGCAGTTCTTC. Encoded protein: CASSSQRKQFF. The whole variable domain, remainder taken from reference TRBV28 and TRBJ2-1, is DVKVTQSSRYLVKRTGEKVFLECVQDMDHENMFWYRQDPGLGLRLIYFSYDVKMKEKGDIPEGYSVSREKKERFSLILESASTNQTSMYLCASSSQRKQFFGPGTRLTVL.

The chain is built from TRBV4-1 and TRBJ2-4, with TRBD1 identical over 7 bases. CDR1 is MGHRA and CDR2 is YSYEKL in the germline V gene. The CDR3 is made up of 16 amino acids. Losses at the gene ends were 0 bases for V and 8 bases for J; bases not matched to a gene: 10. CDR3 amino acids: CASSQDGILDRDIQYF. CDR3 in DNA: TGCGCCAGCAGCCAAGATGGGATTCTCGACAGGGACATTCAGTACTTC.

The chain combines TRBV10-3 with TRBJ2-3; D may be TRBD1 (5 bases). CDR1 is ENHRY, CDR2 SYGVKD, per germline. The V and J ends lost 7 bases and 0 bases respectively, with 14 bases between them. The CDR3 consists of 15 residues. CDR3 sequence (DNA): TGTGCCATCACCCAGGGTCCATCTAGCACAGATACGCAGTATTTT. The encoded protein is CAITQGPSSTDTQYF.

The chain couples TRBV15 to TRBJ2-1; TRBD1 matches 9 bases. V shed 4 bases, J shed 2 bases, and the junction held 9 bases outside the gene matches. The germline CDR1 and CDR2 sequences are LNHNV and YYDKDF (reference sequence). The length of the CDR3 is 17 residues. The CDR3 reads CATSTRLRQGAYNEQFF. Here the CDR3 DNA reads TGTGCCACCAGCACACGTCTCAGACAGGGGGCCTACAATGAGCAGTTCTTC.

This clone has a single count. The chain employs TRBV10-2 and TRBJ2-7; the D is unclear. Deletions cut 1 base from V and 1 base from J, with 8 bases between. Germline CDR1 WSHSY, CDR2 SAAADI. The CDR3 totals 14 residues. CDR3: CASSEWGRSYEQYF. The CDR3 DNA follows: TGCGCCAGCAGTGAGTGGGGTCGTTCCTACGAGCAGTACTTC.

This clone was counted a few times. V usage is TRBV9 and J usage is TRBJ2-3, with D possibly being TRBD1 (6 bases). V was cut by 4 bases and J by 6 bases, with 15 bases left in between. From germline, CDR1 is SGDLS and CDR2 YYNGEE. The CDR3 length is 14 residues. CDR3 amino acids: CASSKGTRLDTQYF. The CDR3 coding sequence is TGTGCCAGCAGCAAAGGGACACGGCTCGATACGCAGTATTTT.

The chain is built from TRBV6-5 and TRBJ1-1, with 8 bases identical to TRBD1. The CDR3 has 14 amino acids. CDR1 is MNHEY and CDR2 is SVGAGI in the germline V gene. J lost 0 bases, V lost 7 bases, and 4 bases had no gene match. Written as DNA, the CDR3 is TGTGCCAGCAAATACAGGGGGATGAACACTGAAGCTTTCTTT. Its translation: CASKYRGMNTEAFF.

The chain recombines TRBV19 with TRBJ2-1, with 7 bases that match TRBD1. The CDR3 contains 16 residues. The germline V gene has CDR1 LNHDA and CDR2 SQIVND (reference sequence). V was clipped by 5 bases and J by 5 bases; unmatched bases: 12. CDR3: CASSSISHRGDNEQFF. CDR3 bases: TGTGCCAGTAGTTCTATTTCCCACAGGGGCGACAATGAGCAGTTCTTC.

The table lists this clone with a few counts. The chain recombines TRBV27 with TRBJ1-6; unclear D gene. Germline V gives CDR1 MNHEY, CDR2 SMNVEV (reference sequence). The CDR3 contains 14 residues. Trimming removed 2 bases from V and 8 bases from J, with 10 bases in between. The CDR3 DNA sequence: TGTGCCAGCAGTTTACGTCGGTCTGATTCACCCCTCCACTTT. It codes for CASSLRRSDSPLHF.

This rearrangement joins TRBV29-1 to TRBJ2-7; a possible D gene is TRBD1 (6 bases). The germline gives CDR1 SQVTM, CDR2 ANQGSEA. The CDR3 runs to 14 residues. Trimming left V 2 bases short and J 6 bases short, with 17 bases between. The CDR3 sequence: CSVESSPKGGEQYF. The CDR3 DNA is TGCAGCGTTGAATCCAGCCCAAAAGGGGGCGAGCAGTACTTC.

The V gene is TRBV2, the J gene TRBJ2-7; D perhaps matches TRBD1 (5 bases). The CDR3 extends over 12 amino acids. The V gene's germline CDR1 is SNHLY and CDR2 FYNNEI. V was cut by 6 bases and J by 3 bases, with 9 bases left in between. CDR3 nucleotides: TGTGCCAGCAGGGACAATAGCTACGAGCAGTACTTC. This translates into CASRDNSYEQYF.

CDR3 region: CASSFGQANSPLHF. The CDR3 nucleotides read TGTGCCAGCAGCTTTGGGCAGGCCAATTCACCCCTCCACTTT. The rearrangement links TRBV5-4 to TRBJ1-6; no firm D call. This CDR3 comprises 14 residues. CDR1 is SGHNT, CDR2 YYREEE, per germline (reference sequence). V lost 2 bases and J 7 bases, leaving 10 bases between the germline ends.

V is TRBV11-2 and J is TRBJ2-3; 9 bases are shared with TRBD2. Germline V CDR1 and CDR2: SGHAT, FQNNGV. J lost 4 bases, V lost 4 bases, and 6 bases had no gene match. CDR3 length: 15 residues. The CDR3 reads CASSWSAGGADTQYF. The CDR3 nucleotides read TGTGCCAGCAGCTGGTCAGCGGGGGGAGCAGATACGCAGTATTTT.

The V gene is TRBV15, the J gene TRBJ1-2; a weak D match, TRBD1 (5 bases). Looked up from germline, CDR1 is LNHNV and CDR2 is YYDKDF (reference sequence). The CDR3 totals 13 residues. V was pared by 5 bases and J by 3 bases, with 10 bases between. In nucleotides, the CDR3 is TGTGCCACCAGCCTCCGGGGGGACTATGGCTACACCTTC. This sequence encodes CATSLRGDYGYTF.

The J gene is TRBJ1-5, the V gene TRBV12-5, with D tentatively TRBD1 (6 bases). Germline lookup yields CDR1 LGHNT and CDR2 FRNRAP. Trimming left V 5 bases short and J 6 bases short, with 8 bases between. The CDR3 is made up of 12 amino acids. CDR3 sequence: CASGVGGQPQHF. The CDR3 nucleotides are TGTGCTAGTGGTGTAGGGGGTCAGCCCCAGCATTTT. Filled out from reference TRBV12-5 and TRBJ1-5, the complete variable domain reads DARVTQTPRHKVTEMGQEVTMRCQPILGHNTVFWYRQTMMQGLELLAYFRNRAPLDDSGMPKDRFSAEMPDATLATLKIQPSEPRDSAVYFCASGVGGQPQHFGDGTRLSIL.

This clone came up a few times. This chain uses TRBV6-1 with TRBJ2-7; D call uncertain. The CDR3 has 12 amino acids. The V end lost 4 bases, the J end lost 4 bases, and 8 bases lay between the germline ends. In germline, CDR1 is MNHNS, CDR2 SASEGT. The CDR3 region has the DNA TGTGCCAGCAGTGCCGAGTGGTACGAGCAGTACTTC. It encodes CASSAEWYEQYF.

This sequence joins TRBV19 and TRBJ2-1; TRBD2 agrees at 9 bases. The CDR3 spans 16 residues. The V gene end was trimmed by 4 bases and the J gene end by 4 bases; junction bases not matched to a gene: 8. Germline V gene sequence: CDR1 LNHDA, CDR2 SQIVND (reference sequence). The CDR3 coding sequence is TGTGCCAGTAGTAAACCGGGACTAGCATGGTACAATGAGCAGTTCTTC. It is translated as CASSKPGLAWYNEQFF.

This clone was seen a few times. The chain combines TRBV28 with TRBJ1-2; D is unclear. Germline loops: CDR1 MDHEN, CDR2 SYDVKM. V dropped 10 bases and J dropped 3 bases, with 18 bases sitting between them. The CDR3 covers 14 residues. CDR3 nucleotides: TGTGCCATCCACAAACCGGGGTATTACTATGGCTACACCTTC. Translated: CAIHKPGYYYGYTF.